The 10 T cell receptor beta chains given below trace back to one sample, sequenced in a study of blood T cell repertoires in COVID-19. Assay: immunoSEQ multiplex PCR; the TCRdb copy retains only in-frame clones and omits some. The sample includes around 100,000 clones, roughly 84% seen only once; the top ten take 2.1%. Sequenced material: peripheral blood. These TCRs come from a human donor in a cohort sampled during active COVID-19.

The chain links TRBV15 to TRBJ1-1, with no clear D. CDR1 is LNHNV and CDR2 is YYDKDF in the germline V gene (reference sequence). V was clipped by 2 bases and J by 4 bases, with 5 bases between them. The length of the CDR3 is 12 residues. The CDR3 here is CATSRRVTEAFF. The CDR3 DNA is TGTGCCACCAGCAGAAGAGTCACTGAAGCTTTCTTT.

This clone was seen once. The chain is built from TRBV6-5 and TRBJ1-1; 10 bases agree with TRBD1. The CDR3 consists of 15 residues. The V gene's germline CDR1 is MNHEY and CDR2 SVGAGI. J gave up 4 bases and V 2 bases, and 4 bases lay outside the gene matches. CDR3 nucleotides: TGTGCCAGCAGTTACACGGGACAGGGGATCACTGAAGCTTTCTTT. Its protein product is CASSYTGQGITEAFF.

This clone was seen only once. CDR3: CASSSRGVRGGYEQYF. Written as DNA, the CDR3 is TGTGCCAGCAGTTCCAGGGGGGTGAGGGGTGGTTACGAGCAGTACTTC. The chain links TRBV28 to TRBJ2-7, with D possibly TRBD1 on 7 matching bases. Germline CDR1 MDHEN, CDR2 SYDVKM. The germline V and J ends were trimmed by 4 bases and 4 bases, with 20 bases remaining between them. The CDR3 sequence is 16 residues long.

J is TRBJ2-5 and V is TRBV29-1; TRBD2 matches at 9 bases. Germline loops: CDR1 SQVTM, CDR2 ANQGSEA. The length of the CDR3 is 15 residues. CDR3 in amino acids: CTATPLAGVRETQYF. The CDR3, as DNA: TGCACCGCGACGCCCTTAGCGGGAGTAAGAGAGACCCAGTACTTC.

The chain combines TRBV9 with TRBJ2-6; the match to TRBD1 covers 9 bases. CDR1 SGDLS and CDR2 YYNGEE come from the germline V gene. This CDR3 comprises 19 residues. With 3 bases clipped from V and 4 bases from J, the junction kept 14 bases outside the gene matches. CDR3 residues: CASSGDGTGRPPGANVLTF. The DNA for the CDR3 is TGTGCCAGCAGCGGAGACGGGACAGGGAGGCCTCCCGGGGCCAACGTCCTGACTTTC.

The chain uses TRBV7-2 and TRBJ2-1; no firm D call. V dropped 6 bases and J dropped 6 bases, with 6 bases sitting between them. CDR3 length equals 11 residues. The germline gives CDR1 SGHTA, CDR2 FQGNSA. CDR3 sequence: CASRSSNEQFF. CDR3 bases: TGTGCCAGCAGATCTAGCAATGAGCAGTTCTTC.

This chain uses TRBV27 with TRBJ2-5, with 8 bases aligning to TRBD1. Per the germline V gene, CDR1 is MNHEY and CDR2 is SMNVEV (reference sequence). J lost 6 bases, V lost 5 bases, and 11 bases had no gene match. The CDR3 totals 15 residues. The CDR3 DNA reads as TGTGCCAGCAGTGCCGGGACAGGAATTGTGAAGACCCAGTACTTC. Its translation is CASSAGTGIVKTQYF.

The chain's CDR3 is CASSWDRGGNTIYF. CDR3 bases: TGTGCCAGCAGCTGGGACAGGGGAGGAAACACCATATATTTT. The chain uses TRBV7-2 and TRBJ1-3, with TRBD1 identical over 10 bases. V was pared by 4 bases and J by 4 bases, with 1 base of the junction left unmatched. The CDR3 totals 14 residues. The germline gives CDR1 SGHTA, CDR2 FQGNSA.

The chain recombines TRBV11-2 with TRBJ2-1; 8 nucleotides agree with TRBD2. Losses at the gene ends were 6 bases for V and 9 bases for J; bases not matched to a gene: 13. This CDR3 contains 15 residues. Germline assignment: CDR1 SGHAT and CDR2 FQNNGV. CDR3 in DNA: TGTGCCAGCAGGCAACCCGGGACTAGATCGCTTGAGCAGTTCTTC. This sequence encodes CASRQPGTRSLEQFF.

This rearrangement joins TRBV6-4 to TRBJ2-3; 10 bases match TRBD1. The CDR3 length is 14 residues. Germline V gene lookup returns CDR1 MRHNA and CDR2 SNTAGT. V shed 6 bases and J 3 bases; nucleotides not matched to a gene: 3. The CDR3 DNA reads as TGTGCCAGCAGGGACAGGGGGAAGACAGATACGCAGTATTTT. Translated, it gives CASRDRGKTDTQYF.